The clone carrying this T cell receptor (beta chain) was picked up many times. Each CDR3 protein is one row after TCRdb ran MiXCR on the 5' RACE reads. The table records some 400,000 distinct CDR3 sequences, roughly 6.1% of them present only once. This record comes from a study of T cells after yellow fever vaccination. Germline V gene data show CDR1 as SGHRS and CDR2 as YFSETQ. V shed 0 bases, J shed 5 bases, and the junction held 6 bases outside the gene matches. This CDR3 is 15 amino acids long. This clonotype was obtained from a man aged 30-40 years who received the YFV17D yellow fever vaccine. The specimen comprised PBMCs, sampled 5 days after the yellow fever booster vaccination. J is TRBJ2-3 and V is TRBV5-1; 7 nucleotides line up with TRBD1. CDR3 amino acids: CASSLGGQWRDTQYF. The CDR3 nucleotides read TGCGCCAGCAGCTTGGGGGGACAGTGGAGAGATACGCAGTATTTT. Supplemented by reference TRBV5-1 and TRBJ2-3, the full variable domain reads KAGVTQTPRYLIKTRGQQVTLSCSPISGHRSVSWYQQTPGQGLQFLFEYFSETQRNKGNFPGRFSGRQFSNSRSEMNVSTLELGDSALYLCASSLGGQWRDTQYFGPGTRLTVL.